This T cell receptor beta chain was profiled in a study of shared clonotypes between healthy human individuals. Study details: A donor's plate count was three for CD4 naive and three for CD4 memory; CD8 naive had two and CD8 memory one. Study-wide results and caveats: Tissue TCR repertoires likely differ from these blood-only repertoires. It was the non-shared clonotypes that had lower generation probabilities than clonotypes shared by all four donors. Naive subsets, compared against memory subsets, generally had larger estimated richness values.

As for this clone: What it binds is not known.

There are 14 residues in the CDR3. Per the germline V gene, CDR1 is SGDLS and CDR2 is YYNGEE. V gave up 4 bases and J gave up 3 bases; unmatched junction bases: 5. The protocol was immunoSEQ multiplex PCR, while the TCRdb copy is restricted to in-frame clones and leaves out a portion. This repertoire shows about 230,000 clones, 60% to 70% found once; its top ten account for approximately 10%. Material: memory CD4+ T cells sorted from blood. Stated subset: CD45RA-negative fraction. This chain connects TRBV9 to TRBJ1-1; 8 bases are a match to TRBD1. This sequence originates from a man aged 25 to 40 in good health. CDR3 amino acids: CASSPGQGDTEAFF. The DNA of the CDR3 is TGTGCCAGCAGCCCCGGACAGGGAGACACTGAAGCTTTCTTT. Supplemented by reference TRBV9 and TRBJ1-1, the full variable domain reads DSGVTQTPKHLITATGQRVTLRCSPRSGDLSVYWYQQSLDQGLQFLIQYYNGEERAKGNILERFSAQQFPDLHSELNLSSLELGDSALYFCASSPGQGDTEAFFGQGTRLTVV.